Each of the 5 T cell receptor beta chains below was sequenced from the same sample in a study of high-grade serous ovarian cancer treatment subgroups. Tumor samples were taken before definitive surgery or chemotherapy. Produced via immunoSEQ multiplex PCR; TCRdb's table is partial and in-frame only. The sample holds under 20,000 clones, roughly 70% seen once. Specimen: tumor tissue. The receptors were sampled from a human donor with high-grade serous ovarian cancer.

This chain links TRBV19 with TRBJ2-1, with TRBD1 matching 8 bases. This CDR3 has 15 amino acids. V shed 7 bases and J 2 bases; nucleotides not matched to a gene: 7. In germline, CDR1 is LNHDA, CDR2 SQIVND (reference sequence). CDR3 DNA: TGTGCCAGTACTGTCGGACAGGGAGCCTACAATGAGCAGTTCTTC. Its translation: CASTVGQGAYNEQFF.

The CDR3 is CASSLPGQGTRPSEQYF. The CDR3 nucleotides read TGTGCCAGCAGCTTACCGGGACAGGGGACCCGACCGAGTGAGCAGTACTTC. V gene TRBV7-3 combines with J gene TRBJ2-7, with 10 positions matching TRBD1. V shed 2 bases, J shed 7 bases, and the junction held 14 bases outside the gene matches. The germline CDR1 and CDR2 sequences are SGHTA and FQGTGA. CDR3 length equals 17 residues.

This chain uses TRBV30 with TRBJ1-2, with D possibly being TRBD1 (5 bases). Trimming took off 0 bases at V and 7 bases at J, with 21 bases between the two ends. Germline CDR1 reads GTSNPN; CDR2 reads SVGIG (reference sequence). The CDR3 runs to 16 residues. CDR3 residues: CAWSVRDEGGVGGYTF. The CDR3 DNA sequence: TGTGCCTGGAGTGTACGGGACGAAGGAGGGGTGGGTGGCTACACCTTC.

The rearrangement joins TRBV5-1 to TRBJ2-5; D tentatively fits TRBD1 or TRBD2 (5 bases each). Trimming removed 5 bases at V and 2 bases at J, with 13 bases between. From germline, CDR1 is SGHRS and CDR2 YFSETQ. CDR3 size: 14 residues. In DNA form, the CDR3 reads TGCGCCAGCAGTTGGCCGGGACGACAAGAGACCCAGTACTTC. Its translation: CASSWPGRQETQYF.

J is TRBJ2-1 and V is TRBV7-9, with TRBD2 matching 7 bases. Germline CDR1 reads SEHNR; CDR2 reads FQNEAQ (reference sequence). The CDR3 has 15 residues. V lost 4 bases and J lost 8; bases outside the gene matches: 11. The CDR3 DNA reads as TGTGCCAGCAGCTCCGGACTAGTGGGTTGGTATGAGCAGTTCTTC. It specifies CASSSGLVGWYEQFF.